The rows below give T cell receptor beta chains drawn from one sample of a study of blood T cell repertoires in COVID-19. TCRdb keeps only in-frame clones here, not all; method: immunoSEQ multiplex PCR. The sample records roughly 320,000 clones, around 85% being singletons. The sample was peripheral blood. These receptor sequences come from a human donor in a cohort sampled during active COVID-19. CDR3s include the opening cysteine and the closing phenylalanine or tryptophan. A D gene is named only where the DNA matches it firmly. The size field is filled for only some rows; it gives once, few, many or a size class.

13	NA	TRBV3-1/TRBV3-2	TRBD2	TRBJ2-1	CASSPGLANEQFF
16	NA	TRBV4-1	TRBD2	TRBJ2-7	CASSQDQRGGSYEQYF
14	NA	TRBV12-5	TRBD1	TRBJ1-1	CASAKGQGVTEAFF
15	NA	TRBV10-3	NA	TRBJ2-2	CAISGGHQNTGELFF
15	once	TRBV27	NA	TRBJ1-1	CASRPTGLGNTEAFF
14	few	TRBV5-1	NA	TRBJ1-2	CASSAGGGGYGYTF
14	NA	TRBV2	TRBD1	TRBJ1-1	CASRARTGDTEAFF
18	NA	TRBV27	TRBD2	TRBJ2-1	CASSFGYEGTSGDNEQFF
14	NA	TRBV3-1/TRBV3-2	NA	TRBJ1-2	CASSHLDTNYGYTF
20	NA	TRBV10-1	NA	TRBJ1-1	CASSESSFTGFNGRNTEAFF
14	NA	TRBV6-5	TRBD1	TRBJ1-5	CASRQGQGNQPQHF
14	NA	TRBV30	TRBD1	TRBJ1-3	CARTTGSSGNTIYF
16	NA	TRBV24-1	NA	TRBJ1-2	CATSKVGRHGDYGYTF
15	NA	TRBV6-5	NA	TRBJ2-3	CASSYSIARTDTQYF
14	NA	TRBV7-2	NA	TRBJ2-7	CASSSYQGTYEQYF
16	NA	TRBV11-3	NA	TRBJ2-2	CASSSLWGGDTGELFF
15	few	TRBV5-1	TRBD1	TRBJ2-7	CASSLPQGANYEQYF
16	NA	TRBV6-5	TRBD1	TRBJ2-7	CASSYSQGAGTYEQYF
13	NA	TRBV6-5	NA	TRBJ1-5	CASRPQIAQPQHF
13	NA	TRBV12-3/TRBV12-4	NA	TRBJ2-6	CASRQGGANVLTF
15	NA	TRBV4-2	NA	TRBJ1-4	CASSPGTPTNEKLFF
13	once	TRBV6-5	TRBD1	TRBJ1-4	CASRGTGNEKLFF
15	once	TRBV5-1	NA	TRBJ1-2	CASSLEGEGGYGYTF
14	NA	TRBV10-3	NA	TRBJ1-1	CAISETPDSTEAFF
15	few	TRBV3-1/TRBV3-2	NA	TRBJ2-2	CASSQFDRNTGELFF
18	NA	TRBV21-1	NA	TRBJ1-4	CASSKGRRVWRSNEKLFF
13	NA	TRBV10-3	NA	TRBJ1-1	CAMDGGGNTEAFF
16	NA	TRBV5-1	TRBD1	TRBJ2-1	CASSSGMGQPLSGQFF
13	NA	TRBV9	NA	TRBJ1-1	CASSAGLNTEAFF
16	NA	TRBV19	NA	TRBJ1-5	CASSSLSGVGNQPQHF
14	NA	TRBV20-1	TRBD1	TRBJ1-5	CSASPGQAYQPQHF
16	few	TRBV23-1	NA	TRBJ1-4	CASSPVKALANEKLFF
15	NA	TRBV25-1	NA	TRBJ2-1	CASSEPQGPRNEQFF
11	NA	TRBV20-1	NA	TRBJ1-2	CSAPRTGGYTF
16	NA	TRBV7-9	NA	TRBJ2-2	CASSTWAGESTGELFF
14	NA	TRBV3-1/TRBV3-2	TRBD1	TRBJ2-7	CASSPNDRAYEQYF
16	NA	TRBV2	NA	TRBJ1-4	CASSGGRPERSEKLFF
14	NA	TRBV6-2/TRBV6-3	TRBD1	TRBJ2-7	CASSSWTGSYEQYF
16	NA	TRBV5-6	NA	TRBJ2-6	CASSLFQGSGANVLTF
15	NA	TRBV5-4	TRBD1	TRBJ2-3	CASSSGQGLGDTQYF
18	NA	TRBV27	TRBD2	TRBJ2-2	CASQPGPGLAANTGELFF
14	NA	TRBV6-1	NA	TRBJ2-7	CASSDYTGWFEQYF
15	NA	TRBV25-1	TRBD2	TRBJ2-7	CASSVPAGNSYEQYF
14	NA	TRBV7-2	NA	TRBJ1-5	CASSLSTVNQPQHF
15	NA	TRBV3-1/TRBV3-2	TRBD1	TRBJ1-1	CASRRTERGQTEAFF
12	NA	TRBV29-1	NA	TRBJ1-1	CSVQYRETEAFF